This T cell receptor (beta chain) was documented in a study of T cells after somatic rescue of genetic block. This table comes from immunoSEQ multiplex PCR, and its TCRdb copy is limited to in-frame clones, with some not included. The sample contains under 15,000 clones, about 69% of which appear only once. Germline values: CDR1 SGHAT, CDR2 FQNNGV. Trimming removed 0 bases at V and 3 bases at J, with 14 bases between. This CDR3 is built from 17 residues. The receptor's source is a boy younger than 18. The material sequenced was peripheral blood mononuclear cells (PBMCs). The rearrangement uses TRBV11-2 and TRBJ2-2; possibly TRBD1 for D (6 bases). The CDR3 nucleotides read TGTGCCAGCAGCTTAGATCTCGGGACATTTCACACCGGGGAGCTGTTTTTT. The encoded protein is CASSLDLGTFHTGELFF.